This TCR beta chain comes out of a study of blood T cells in healthy people across ages. Study-level results: Age brought a roughly linear fall in TCR beta diversity measured per million T cells. Considered underestimates were the diversity estimates obtained from one million T cells. More naive CD4+ cells and higher diversity marked long-lived donors relative to aged donors. The lack of PBMC sorting stopped any conclusive naive versus antigen-experienced comparison.

Of note for this clonotype: Its antigen remains unidentified.

Unmatched junction bases numbered 8, after V lost 3 bases and J lost 0 bases. CDR3 length: 17 residues. Germline CDR1 reads SGHRS; CDR2 reads YFSETQ. The authors ran a second PCR of about 6 to 11 cycles using a sample-barcoded 5' primer and a J-beta primer mix. TCRdb independently ran MiXCR on the 5' RACE reads; one entry per CDR3 protein. Of 1.5 million to 2 million distinct CDR3 sequences in the sample, about 49% were seen once. The receptor comes from a woman aged 40 to 49 in good health. The material sequenced was blood. V gene TRBV5-1 combines with J gene TRBJ1-1; 10 nucleotides align to TRBD1. The CDR3 sequence is CASSSLSGQGMNTEAFF. The CDR3 coding sequence is TGCGCCAGCAGCTCCCTTTCGGGACAGGGGATGAACACTGAAGCTTTCTTT.